These 24 T cell receptor beta chains were sequenced from one sample in a study of cytomegalovirus exposure and HLA in healthy donors. PCR involved 60 Vbeta and 13 Jbeta primers. This table comes from immunoSEQ multiplex PCR, and its TCRdb copy is limited to in-frame clones, with some not included. The data contain approximately 220,000 clones, roughly 88% of them singletons. The sample comprised PBMCs. The receptors originated from a boy younger than 10 in good health and CMV-seronegative.

The chain links TRBV27 to TRBJ2-5; the D gene is possibly TRBD2 (5 bases). The V end lost 3 bases, the J end lost 3 bases, and 11 bases lay between the germline ends. CDR3 length equals 14 residues. Germline assignment: CDR1 MNHEY and CDR2 SMNVEV (reference sequence). The DNA for the CDR3 is TGTGCCAGCAGTTTGTGGGGAGCTAAAGAGACCCAGTACTTC. Its protein is CASSLWGAKETQYF.

V gene TRBV29-1 combines with J gene TRBJ2-7; no reliable D call. Germline values: CDR1 SQVTM, CDR2 ANQGSEA. This CDR3 is 11 amino acids long. V gave up 6 bases and J gave up 6 bases, with 12 bases separating them. CDR3 amino acids: CSVTHLGEQYF. The CDR3 nucleotides are TGCAGCGTCACTCACCTAGGCGAGCAGTACTTC.

This chain connects TRBV29-1 to TRBJ1-2; 7 positions match TRBD1. The CDR3 is 13 amino acids. Germline CDR1 and CDR2: SQVTM and ANQGSEA. V dropped 7 bases and J dropped 8; count of bases not matched to a gene: 13. The CDR3: CSAATGASGGYTF. CDR3 nucleotide sequence: TGCAGCGCTGCCACAGGGGCGTCCGGAGGCTACACCTTC.

The chain recombines TRBV5-5 with TRBJ2-7, with 10 bases that match TRBD1. The J segment lost 2 bases and the V segment lost 4 bases, leaving 6 bases of the junction unmatched. CDR1 is SGHKS, CDR2 YYEKEE, per germline (reference sequence). The CDR3 extends over 15 amino acids. Here the CDR3 reads CASSARDRGAYEQYF. CDR3 bases: TGTGCCAGCAGCGCGAGGGACAGGGGAGCCTACGAGCAGTACTTC.

The chain couples TRBV5-1 to TRBJ1-6, with D uncertain. The ends were cut back, 0 bases at V and 0 bases at J, with 10 bases in the middle. CDR1 and CDR2 from the germline V gene are SGHRS and YFSETQ. The CDR3 extends over 17 amino acids. The CDR3 spells CASSLATVSSYNSPLHF. For the CDR3, the DNA is TGCGCCAGCAGCTTGGCCACAGTAAGCTCCTATAATTCACCCCTCCACTTT. The full variable domain, with the rest looked up from reference TRBV5-1 and TRBJ1-6, is KAGVTQTPRYLIKTRGQQVTLSCSPISGHRSVSWYQQTPGQGLQFLFEYFSETQRNKGNFPGRFSGRQFSNSRSEMNVSTLELGDSALYLCASSLATVSSYNSPLHFGNGTRLTVT.

The chain recombines TRBV5-1 with TRBJ1-2; D gene ambiguous. The germline V gene has CDR1 SGHRS and CDR2 YFSETQ. V dropped 4 bases and J dropped 0 bases, with 10 bases sitting between them. This CDR3 has 14 residues. CDR3 bases: TGCGCCAGCAGCCTGGACGGAGCTAACTATGGCTACACCTTC. It yields the protein CASSLDGANYGYTF.

The rearrangement uses TRBV5-1 and TRBJ2-4, with 11 positions matching TRBD1. Germline lookup yields CDR1 SGHRS and CDR2 YFSETQ. The V segment lost 6 bases and the J segment 9 bases; nucleotides outside the gene matches: 11. This CDR3 region has 15 residues. CDR3 in amino acids: CASTPWDRGSSIQYF. The CDR3 DNA is TGCGCCAGCACGCCCTGGGACAGGGGGTCAAGCATTCAGTACTTC.

The rearrangement joins TRBV7-8 to TRBJ2-5, with TRBD2 matching over 7 bases. V shed 1 base, J shed 1 base, and the junction held 3 bases outside the gene matches. This CDR3 has 15 amino acids. In germline, CDR1 is SGHVS, CDR2 FQNEAQ. The CDR3 DNA is TGTGCCAGCAGCTTAGGATGGACTAGCCAAGAGACCCAGTACTTC. Translation gives CASSLGWTSQETQYF. The variable domain in full, with the rest retrieved from reference TRBV7-8 and TRBJ2-5, is GAGVSQSPRYKVAKRGQDVALRCDPISGHVSLFWYQQALGQGPEFLTYFQNEAQLDKSGLPSDRFFAERPEGSVSTLKIQRTQQEDSAVYLCASSLGWTSQETQYFGPGTRLLVL.

The chain carries TRBV7-6 and TRBJ2-7, with 9 bases aligning to TRBD1. The CDR3 covers 14 residues. The J segment lost 6 bases and the V segment lost 5 bases, leaving 8 bases of the junction unmatched. The germline V gene encodes CDR1 SGHVS and CDR2 FNYEAQ. The CDR3 DNA reads as TGTGCCAGCAGCCAACCCGGGACAGGGAGCGAGCAGTACTTC. It translates to CASSQPGTGSEQYF.

The table lists this clone with a count of one. The chain is built from TRBV19 and TRBJ1-1, with a tentative D call TRBD1 (5 bases). V lost 7 bases, J lost 0 bases, and 12 bases lay in between. This CDR3 has 14 residues. Germline loops: CDR1 LNHDA, CDR2 SQIVND (reference sequence). For the CDR3, the DNA is TGTGCCAGTACCCCGACAGCAATGAACACTGAAGCTTTCTTT. Amino acids: CASTPTAMNTEAFF.

The rearrangement joins TRBV15 to TRBJ2-4; TRBD1 matches 8 bases. Germline CDR1 LNHNV, CDR2 YYDKDF (reference sequence). The CDR3 totals 15 residues. The J segment lost 6 bases and the V segment lost 0 bases, leaving 4 bases of the junction unmatched. CDR3 coding DNA: TGTGCCACCAGCAGAGAAAGACAGGGGATAAACATTCAGTACTTC. It codes for CATSRERQGINIQYF.

In its sample, this clone was seen once. The chain combines TRBV27 with TRBJ2-4; 7 bases agree with TRBD1. Germline CDR1 reads MNHEY; CDR2 reads SMNVEV (reference sequence). The CDR3 has 15 amino acids. Trimming cost V 3 bases and J 1 base; bases outside gene matches: 3. The CDR3 coding sequence is TGTGCCAGCAGTTTGATAGGGGGCGCCAAAAACATTCAGTACTTC. Its protein is CASSLIGGAKNIQYF.

The genes are TRBV11-2 and TRBJ2-3; 7 bases fit TRBD2. Unmatched junction bases numbered 11, after V lost 3 bases and J lost 5 bases. This CDR3 spans 16 amino acids. In germline, CDR1 is SGHAT, CDR2 FQNNGV. The CDR3 protein is CASSFAPPGGLDTQYF. The DNA for the CDR3 is TGTGCCAGCAGCTTTGCCCCCCCGGGGGGTCTAGATACGCAGTATTTT.

V gene TRBV7-8 combines with J gene TRBJ1-1, with D possibly matching TRBD1 (5 bases). In germline, CDR1 is SGHVS, CDR2 FQNEAQ. This CDR3 comprises 16 residues. The V end lost 1 base, the J end lost 1 base, and 13 bases lay between the germline ends. CDR3: CASSLGFVGGNTEAFF. The CDR3 DNA follows: TGTGCCAGCAGCTTAGGTTTTGTCGGGGGGAACACTGAAGCTTTCTTT.

The CDR3 here is CASSATGEYTEAFF. The CDR3 DNA reads as TGTGCCAGCAGTGCCACAGGGGAGTACACTGAAGCTTTCTTT. The J gene is TRBJ1-1, the V gene TRBV6-5, with 7 bases matching TRBD1. Per germline, CDR1 MNHEY and CDR2 SVGAGI. The CDR3 is 14 amino acids. After removal of 5 bases from V and 3 bases from J, the junction contained 6 bases not matched to a gene.

V usage is TRBV2 and J usage is TRBJ1-2; D might be TRBD1 (5 bases). Germline V lookup: CDR1 SNHLY, CDR2 FYNNEI. The CDR3 extends over 13 amino acids. V was shortened by 0 bases and J by 8 bases, with 10 bases between the two germline ends. The CDR3 DNA sequence: TGTGCCAGCAGTGAAGCAGGGGTTGACGGCTACACCTTC. It translates to CASSEAGVDGYTF.

This clone turned up a few times. V gene TRBV6-5 combines with J gene TRBJ1-2; 7 bases agree with TRBD1. J was trimmed by 6 bases and V by 6 bases; bases with no gene match: 7. CDR1 is MNHEY and CDR2 is SVGAGI in the germline V gene. There are 13 residues in the CDR3. The CDR3 DNA follows: TGTGCCAGCAGCTCCACAGGGGAGGATGGCTACACCTTC. It encodes CASSSTGEDGYTF.

The CDR3 nucleotides read TGTGCCAGCAAGGGGACGGGGACAGGGCTGGCCTACGAGCAGTACTTC. Translation: CASKGTGTGLAYEQYF. The V and J genes are TRBV7-9 and TRBJ2-7; 9 positions agree with TRBD1. Per germline, CDR1 SEHNR and CDR2 FQNEAQ (reference sequence). CDR3 length: 16 amino acids. After removal of 7 bases from V and 2 bases from J, the junction contained 12 bases not matched to a gene.

V is TRBV4-1 and J is TRBJ2-3, with 10 bases lining up with TRBD2. The CDR3 is 16 residues long. Germline CDR1 reads MGHRA; CDR2 reads YSYEKL. V dropped 2 bases and J dropped 5; count of bases not matched to a gene: 7. This CDR3 is CASSQPSAGGRDTQYF. CDR3 nucleotide sequence: TGCGCCAGCAGCCAACCTTCAGCGGGAGGGAGAGATACGCAGTATTTT.

This clone has a single count. This chain links TRBV27 with TRBJ2-1; D remains unclear. Germline-derived CDR1 and CDR2 are MNHEY and SMNVEV (reference sequence). This CDR3 has 14 amino acids. V lost 6 bases, J lost 5 bases, and 14 bases lay in between. CDR3 sequence (DNA): TGTGCCAGCAGGGAGACTGTGGTCGACAATGAGCAGTTCTTC. Its translation is CASRETVVDNEQFF.

The rearrangement links TRBV5-6 to TRBJ2-7, with 9 positions matching TRBD2. The CDR3 spans 14 residues. V gave up 0 bases and J gave up 6 bases; unmatched junction bases: 4. Looked up from germline, CDR1 is SGHDT and CDR2 is YYEEEE. The CDR3, as DNA: TGTGCCAGCAGCTTGGGACTAGCGGACCGCGAGCAGTACTTC. Protein sequence: CASSLGLADREQYF.

This chain links TRBV30 with TRBJ1-2; no definite D call. CDR3 length: 13 residues. V lost 1 base and J lost 7, with 13 bases in between. CDR1 is GTSNPN, CDR2 SVGIG, per germline (reference sequence). The CDR3 sequence: CAWSADTSGGYTF. Here the CDR3 DNA reads TGTGCCTGGAGTGCCGACACCTCCGGTGGCTACACCTTC.

The chain uses TRBV4-1 and TRBJ2-4, with a possible D match to TRBD1 (6 bases). The germline V and J ends were trimmed by 3 bases and 0 bases, with 15 bases remaining between them. CDR3 length equals 17 residues. Germline V CDR1 and CDR2: MGHRA, YSYEKL. In DNA, the CDR3 is TGCGCCAGCAGCCACCCCCAGAGGGGGAGAGCCAAAAACATTCAGTACTTC. Translation: CASSHPQRGRAKNIQYF.

The chain couples TRBV19 to TRBJ2-3, with TRBD2 matching 10 bases. Germline V gives CDR1 LNHDA, CDR2 SQIVND (reference sequence). CDR3 length: 12 residues. Trimming at V came to 6 bases and at J to 14 bases, leaving 8 bases not matched to a gene. The CDR3 spells CASRGAGGRAYF. CDR3 coding DNA: TGTGCCAGTAGAGGAGCGGGAGGGCGTGCGTATTTT. The variable domain in full, completed from reference TRBV19 and TRBJ2-3, reads DGGITQSPKYLFRKEGQNVTLSCEQNLNHDAMYWYRQDPGQGLRLIYYSQIVNDFQKGDIAEGYSVSREKKESFPLTVTSAQKNPTAFYLCASRGAGGRAYFGPGTRLTVL.